This T cell receptor beta chain was identified during a study of blood T cell repertoires in COVID-19. About the research overall: Nucleic acid was either cDNA or gDNA, and it came from T cells, B-cell-depleted T cells, or PBMCs.

This CDR3 is 10 amino acids long. Trimming took off 8 bases at V and 7 bases at J, with 8 bases between the two ends. The V gene's germline CDR1 is ENHRY and CDR2 SYGVKD. Methods used by the authors: The authors estimated nucleated cell counts from reference gene primer amplification. Sequencing used immunoSEQ multiplex PCR; TCRdb keeps in-frame clones, though not all of them. V and J calls and clone size come straight from that table; D and trimming were deduced from the DNA. The sample contains 65,000 to 70,000 clones, approximately 95% of which appear only once. The origin of this receptor is a man in his 70s with active COVID-19. This rearrangement joins TRBV10-3 to TRBJ1-2; D possibly corresponds to TRBD1 (5 bases). The specimen was peripheral blood. CDR3 nucleotide sequence: TGTGCCATCTACGGGGGTGGCTACACCTTC. This translates into CAIYGGGYTF.